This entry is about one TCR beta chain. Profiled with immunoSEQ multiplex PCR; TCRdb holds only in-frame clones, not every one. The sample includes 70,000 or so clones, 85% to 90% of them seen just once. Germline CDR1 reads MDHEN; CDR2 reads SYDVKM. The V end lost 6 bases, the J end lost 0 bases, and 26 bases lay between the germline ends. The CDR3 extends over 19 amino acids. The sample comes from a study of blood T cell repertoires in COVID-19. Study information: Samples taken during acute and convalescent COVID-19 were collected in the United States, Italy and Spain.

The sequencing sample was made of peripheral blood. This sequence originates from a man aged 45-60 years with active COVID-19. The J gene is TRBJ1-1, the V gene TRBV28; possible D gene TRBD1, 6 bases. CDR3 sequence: CASRASWGPKLNMNTEAFF. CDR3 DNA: TGTGCCAGCAGAGCCTCGTGGGGGCCCAAATTAAATATGAACACTGAAGCTTTCTTT.